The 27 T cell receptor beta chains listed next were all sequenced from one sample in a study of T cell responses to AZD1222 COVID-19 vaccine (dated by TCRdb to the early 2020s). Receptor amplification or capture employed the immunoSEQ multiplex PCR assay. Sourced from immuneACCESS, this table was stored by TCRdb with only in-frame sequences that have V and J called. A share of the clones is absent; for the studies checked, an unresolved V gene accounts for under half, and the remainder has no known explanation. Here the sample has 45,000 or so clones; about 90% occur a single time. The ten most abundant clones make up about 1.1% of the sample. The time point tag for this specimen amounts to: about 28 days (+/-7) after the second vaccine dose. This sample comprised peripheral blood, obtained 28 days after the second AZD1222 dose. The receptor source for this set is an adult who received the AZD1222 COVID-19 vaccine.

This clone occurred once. The CDR3 coding sequence is TGTGCCAGCAGCCGGGCGTTTCTTTCTGGAAACACCATATATTTT. Translating gives CASSRAFLSGNTIYF. V usage is TRBV3-1 (or the pseudogene TRBV3-2) and J usage is TRBJ1-3; no firm D call. This CDR3 contains 15 residues. Trimming took off 4 bases at V and 1 base at J, with 11 bases between the two ends. The germline gives CDR1 LGHDT, CDR2 YNNKEL (reference sequence).

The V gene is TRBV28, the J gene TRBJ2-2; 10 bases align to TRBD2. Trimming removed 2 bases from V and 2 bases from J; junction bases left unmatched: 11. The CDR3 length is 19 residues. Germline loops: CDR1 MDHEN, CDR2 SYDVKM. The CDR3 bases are TGTGCCAGCAGTTTAGGGTACACTAGCGGGAAGATAAACACCGGGGAGCTGTTTTTT. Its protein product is CASSLGYTSGKINTGELFF.

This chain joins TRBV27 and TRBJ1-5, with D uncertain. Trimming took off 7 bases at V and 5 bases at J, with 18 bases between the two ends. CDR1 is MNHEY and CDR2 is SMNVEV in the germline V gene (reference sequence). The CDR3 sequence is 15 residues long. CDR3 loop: CASNPLGERDQPQHF. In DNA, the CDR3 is TGTGCCAGCAACCCCCTCGGGGAACGGGATCAGCCCCAGCATTTT.

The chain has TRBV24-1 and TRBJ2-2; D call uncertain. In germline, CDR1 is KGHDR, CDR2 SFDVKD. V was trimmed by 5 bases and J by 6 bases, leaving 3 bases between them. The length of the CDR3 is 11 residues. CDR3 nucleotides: TGTGCCACCAGTGGGGCCGGGGAGCTGTTTTTT. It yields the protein CATSGAGELFF.

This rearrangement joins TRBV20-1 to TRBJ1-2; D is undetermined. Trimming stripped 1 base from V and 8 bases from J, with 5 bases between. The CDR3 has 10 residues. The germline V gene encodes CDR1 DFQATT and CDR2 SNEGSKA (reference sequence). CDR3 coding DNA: TGCAGTGCTAGAGTTAGAGGCTACACCTTC. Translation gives CSARVRGYTF.

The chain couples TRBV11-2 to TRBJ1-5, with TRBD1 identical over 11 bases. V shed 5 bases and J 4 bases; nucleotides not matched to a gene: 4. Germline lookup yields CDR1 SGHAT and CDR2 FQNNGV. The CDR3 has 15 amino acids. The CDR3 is CASSPDRGLNQPQHF. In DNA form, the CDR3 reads TGTGCCAGCAGCCCGGACAGGGGGCTTAATCAGCCCCAGCATTTT.

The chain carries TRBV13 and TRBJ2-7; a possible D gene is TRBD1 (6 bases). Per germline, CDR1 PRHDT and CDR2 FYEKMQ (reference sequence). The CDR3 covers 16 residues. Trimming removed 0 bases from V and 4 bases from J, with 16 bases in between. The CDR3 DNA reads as TGTGCCAGCAGCTTAGGCTTTGGACAGAAACCATACGAGCAGTACTTC. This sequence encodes CASSLGFGQKPYEQYF.

CDR3 sequence (DNA): TGTGCCAGCAGCTCCCGACAGGGCTCCCTCTATGGCTACACCTTC. Translated, it gives CASSSRQGSLYGYTF. The chain employs TRBV11-2 and TRBJ1-2, with 7 bases aligning to TRBD1. The germline CDR1 and CDR2 sequences are SGHAT and FQNNGV. CDR3 size: 15 residues. Trimming took 4 bases from V and 4 from J; bases not matched to a gene: 9. The full variable domain, with the rest looked up from reference TRBV11-2 and TRBJ1-2, is EAGVAQSPRYKIIEKRQSVAFWCNPISGHATLYWYQQILGQGPKLLIQFQNNGVVDDSQLPKDRFSAERLKGVDSTLKIQPAKLEDSAVYLCASSSRQGSLYGYTFGSGTRLTVV.

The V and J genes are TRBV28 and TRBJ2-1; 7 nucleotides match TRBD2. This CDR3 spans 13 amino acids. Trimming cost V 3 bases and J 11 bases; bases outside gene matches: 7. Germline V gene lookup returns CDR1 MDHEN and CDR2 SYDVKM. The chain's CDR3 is CASSLFDGGKQFF. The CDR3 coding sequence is TGTGCCAGCAGTTTGTTTGACGGGGGGAAGCAGTTCTTC.

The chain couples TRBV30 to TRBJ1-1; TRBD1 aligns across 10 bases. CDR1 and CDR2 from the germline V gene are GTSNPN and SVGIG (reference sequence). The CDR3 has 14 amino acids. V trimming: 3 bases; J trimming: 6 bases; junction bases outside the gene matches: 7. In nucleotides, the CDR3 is TGTGCCTGGAGGGGGGACAGGGGAAGGCCTGAAGCTTTCTTT. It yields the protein CAWRGDRGRPEAFF.

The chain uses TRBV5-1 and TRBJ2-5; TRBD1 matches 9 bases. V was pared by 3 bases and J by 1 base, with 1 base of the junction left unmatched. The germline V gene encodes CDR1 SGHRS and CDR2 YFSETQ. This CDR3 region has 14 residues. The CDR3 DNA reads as TGCGCCAGCAGCTCGGACAGGGGCCAAGAGACCCAGTACTTC. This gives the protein CASSSDRGQETQYF.

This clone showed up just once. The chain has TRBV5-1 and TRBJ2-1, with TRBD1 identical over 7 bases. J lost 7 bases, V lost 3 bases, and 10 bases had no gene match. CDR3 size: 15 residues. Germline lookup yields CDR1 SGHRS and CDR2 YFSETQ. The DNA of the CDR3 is TGCGCCAGCAGCTCTCAGGTGACAGGGAAGAATGAGCAGTTCTTC. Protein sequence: CASSSQVTGKNEQFF.

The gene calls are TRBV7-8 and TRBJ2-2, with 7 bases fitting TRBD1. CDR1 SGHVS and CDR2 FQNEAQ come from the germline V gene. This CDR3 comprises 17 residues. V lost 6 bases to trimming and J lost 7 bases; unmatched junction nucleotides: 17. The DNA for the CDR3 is TGTGCCAGCAGTTGGCCCCTGGGCAGGGGGTACGTCGGGGAGCTGTTTTTT. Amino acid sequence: CASSWPLGRGYVGELFF. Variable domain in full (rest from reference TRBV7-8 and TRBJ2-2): GAGVSQSPRYKVAKRGQDVALRCDPISGHVSLFWYQQALGQGPEFLTYFQNEAQLDKSGLPSDRFFAERPEGSVSTLKIQRTQQEDSAVYLCASSWPLGRGYVGELFFGEGSRLTVL.

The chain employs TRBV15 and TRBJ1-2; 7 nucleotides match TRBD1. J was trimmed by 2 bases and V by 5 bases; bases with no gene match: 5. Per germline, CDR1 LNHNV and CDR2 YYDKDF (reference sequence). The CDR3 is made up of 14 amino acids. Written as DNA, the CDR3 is TGTGCCACCAGCGGCCCGACAGGGAACTATGGCTACACCTTC. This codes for CATSGPTGNYGYTF.

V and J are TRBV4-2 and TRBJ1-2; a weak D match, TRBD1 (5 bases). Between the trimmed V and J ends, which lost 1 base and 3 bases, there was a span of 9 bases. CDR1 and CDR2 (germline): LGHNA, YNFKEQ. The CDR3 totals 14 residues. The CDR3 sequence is CASSQGGSHYGYTF. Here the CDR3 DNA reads TGTGCCAGCAGCCAAGGGGGCTCTCACTATGGCTACACCTTC.

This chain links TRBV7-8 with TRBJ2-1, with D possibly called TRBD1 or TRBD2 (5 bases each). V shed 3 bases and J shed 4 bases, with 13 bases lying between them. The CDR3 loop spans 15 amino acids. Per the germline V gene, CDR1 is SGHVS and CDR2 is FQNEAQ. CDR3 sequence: CASSLPGTPYNEQFF. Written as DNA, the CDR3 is TGTGCCAGCAGCTTGCCCGGGACCCCTTACAATGAGCAGTTCTTC.

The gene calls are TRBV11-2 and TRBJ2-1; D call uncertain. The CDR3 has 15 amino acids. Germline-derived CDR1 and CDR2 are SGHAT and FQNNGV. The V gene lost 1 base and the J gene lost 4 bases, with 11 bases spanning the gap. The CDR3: CASSLVIGPYNEQFF. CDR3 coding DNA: TGTGCCAGCAGCTTAGTTATTGGGCCATACAATGAGCAGTTCTTC.

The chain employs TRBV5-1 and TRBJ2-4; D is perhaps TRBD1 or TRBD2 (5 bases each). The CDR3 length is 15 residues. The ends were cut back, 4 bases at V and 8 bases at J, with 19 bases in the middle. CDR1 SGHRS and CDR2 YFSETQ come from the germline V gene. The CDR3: CASSPGTWGGHIQYF. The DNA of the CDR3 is TGCGCCAGCAGCCCGGGGACCTGGGGTGGTCACATTCAGTACTTC.

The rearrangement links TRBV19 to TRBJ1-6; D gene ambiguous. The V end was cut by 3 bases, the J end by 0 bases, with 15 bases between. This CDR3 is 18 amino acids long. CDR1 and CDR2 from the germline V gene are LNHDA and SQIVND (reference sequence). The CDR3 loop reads CASSISGPFVSYNSPLHF. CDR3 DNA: TGTGCCAGTAGTATTTCTGGGCCATTCGTCTCCTATAATTCACCCCTCCACTTT.

CDR3 protein: CASSAPYNEQFF. The DNA for the CDR3 is TGTGCCAGCTCGGCACCTTACAATGAGCAGTTCTTC. The chain links TRBV5-4 to TRBJ2-1; no clear D. The CDR3 covers 12 residues. Germline CDR1 reads SGHNT; CDR2 reads YYREEE (reference sequence). Trimming pared 7 bases from V and 4 bases from J, leaving 9 bases between. Full variable domain (remainder filled in from reference TRBV5-4 and TRBJ2-1): ETGVTQSPTHLIKTRGQQVTLRCSSQSGHNTVSWYQQALGQGPQFIFQYYREEENGRGNFPPRFSGLQFPNYSSELNVNALELDDSALYLCASSAPYNEQFFGPGTRLTVL.

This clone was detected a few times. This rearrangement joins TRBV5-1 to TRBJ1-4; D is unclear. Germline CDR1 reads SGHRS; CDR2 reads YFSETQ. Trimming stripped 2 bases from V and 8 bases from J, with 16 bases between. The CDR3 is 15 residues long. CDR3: CASSFGYVGGEKLFF. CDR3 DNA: TGCGCCAGCAGCTTCGGGTACGTCGGCGGGGAAAAACTGTTTTTT.

CDR3 sequence: CASSPLDRGAETQYF. CDR3 sequence (DNA): TGTGCCAGCAGCCCCCTGGACAGGGGGGCGGAGACCCAGTACTTC. The J gene is TRBJ2-5, the V gene TRBV9; TRBD1 matches 10 bases. The CDR3 has 15 residues. J lost 5 bases, V lost 4 bases, and 8 bases had no gene match. Germline CDR1 is SGDLS and CDR2 is YYNGEE.

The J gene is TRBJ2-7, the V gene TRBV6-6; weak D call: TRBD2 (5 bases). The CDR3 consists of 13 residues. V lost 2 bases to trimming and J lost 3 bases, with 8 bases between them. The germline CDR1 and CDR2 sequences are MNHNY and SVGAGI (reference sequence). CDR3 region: CASSYREGYEQYF. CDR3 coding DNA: TGTGCCAGCAGTTACCGGGAAGGCTACGAGCAGTACTTC.

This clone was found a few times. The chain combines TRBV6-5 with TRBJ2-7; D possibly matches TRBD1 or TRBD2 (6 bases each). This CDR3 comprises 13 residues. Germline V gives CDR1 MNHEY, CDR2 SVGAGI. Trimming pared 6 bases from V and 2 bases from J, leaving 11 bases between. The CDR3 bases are TGTGCCAGCAGGCGGGACAATACCTACGAGCAGTACTTC. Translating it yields CASRRDNTYEQYF.

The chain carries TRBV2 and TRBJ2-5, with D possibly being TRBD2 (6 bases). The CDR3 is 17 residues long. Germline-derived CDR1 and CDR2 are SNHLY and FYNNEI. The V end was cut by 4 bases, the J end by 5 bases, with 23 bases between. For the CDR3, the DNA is TGTGCCAGCAGTGTCACCCCCTCTAGCGCCGCATCGGAGACCCAGTACTTC. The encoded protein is CASSVTPSSAASETQYF.

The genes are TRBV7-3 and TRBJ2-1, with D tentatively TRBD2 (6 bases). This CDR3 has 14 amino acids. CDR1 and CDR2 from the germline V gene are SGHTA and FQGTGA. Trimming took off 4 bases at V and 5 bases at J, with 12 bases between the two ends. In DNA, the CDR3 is TGTGCCAGCAGCTCCGGGACTGTCGACAATGAGCAGTTCTTC. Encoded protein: CASSSGTVDNEQFF.

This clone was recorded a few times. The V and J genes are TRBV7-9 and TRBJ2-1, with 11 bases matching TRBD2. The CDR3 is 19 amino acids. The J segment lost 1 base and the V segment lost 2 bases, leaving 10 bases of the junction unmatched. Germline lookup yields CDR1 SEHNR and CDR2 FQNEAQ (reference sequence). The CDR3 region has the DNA TGTGCCAGCAGCTTACCCTGGCTAGCGGGAGGTCTATCCTACAATGAGCAGTTCTTC. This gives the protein CASSLPWLAGGLSYNEQFF. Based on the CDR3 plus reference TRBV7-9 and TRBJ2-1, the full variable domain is DTGVSQNPRHKITKRGQNVTFRCDPISEHNRLYWYRQTLGQGPEFLTYFQNEAQLEKSRLLSDRFSAERPKGSFSTLEIQRTEQGDSAMYLCASSLPWLAGGLSYNEQFFGPGTRLTVL.